The 12 T cell receptor beta chains below all came from one sample that was sequenced in a study of T cells in Graves' hyperthyroidism and ophthalmopathy. It was RNA transcripts that yielded the amplified TCR beta CDR3 regions. The HTBI primer set drove a first-round RT-PCR of the TCR CDR3. TCRdb recomputed calls from the multiplex PCR reads with MiXCR, one row per CDR3 protein. The table records about 580,000 distinct CDR3 sequences, roughly 46% of them present only once. The specimen sequenced was peripheral blood or thyroid tissue (not recorded which). Receptors originate from a woman under 30 with Graves' hyperthyroidism.

The chain uses TRBV25-1 and TRBJ1-1; no clear D gene. The ends were cut back, 6 bases at V and 1 base at J, with 12 bases in the middle. This CDR3 has 14 amino acids. From germline, CDR1 is MGHDK and CDR2 SYGVNS. CDR3 nucleotides: TGTGCCAGCAGCCCTGGGGTTTCGAACACTGAAGCTTTCTTT. This encodes CASSPGVSNTEAFF.

The rearrangement joins TRBV7-9 to TRBJ2-7, with 7 bases that match TRBD1. The J segment lost 0 bases and the V segment lost 5 bases, leaving 7 bases of the junction unmatched. This CDR3 is built from 15 residues. Germline CDR1 SEHNR, CDR2 FQNEAQ (reference sequence). As DNA, the CDR3 is TGTGCCAGCAGCCCTGGGACAGAGAGCTCCTACGAGCAGTACTTC. Encoded protein: CASSPGTESSYEQYF.

The genes are TRBV10-3 and TRBJ2-2; 14 nucleotides agree with TRBD2. Germline assignment: CDR1 ENHRY and CDR2 SYGVKD. The CDR3 loop spans 15 amino acids. V gave up 7 bases and J gave up 7 bases; unmatched junction bases: 5. In DNA, the CDR3 is TGTGCCATCATCGGGACTAGCGGGAGTAGCGGGGAGCTGTTTTTT. Translating it yields CAIIGTSGSSGELFF.

This clonotype was counted ten times or more. The CDR3 sequence is CSARLAGPLYEQYF. The DNA for the CDR3 is TGCAGTGCTAGACTAGCGGGTCCTCTCTACGAGCAGTACTTC. The V and J genes are TRBV20-1 and TRBJ2-7, with 8 bases fitting TRBD2. V lost 2 bases, J lost 3 bases, and 6 bases stayed unmatched. The CDR3 consists of 14 residues. Germline CDR1 DFQATT, CDR2 SNEGSKA (reference sequence).

A word on this clonotype: Given a much more abundant clone one base away, this may be a read error. The chain joins TRBV12-3 or TRBV12-4 to TRBJ2-5; D is possibly TRBD2 (5 bases). The CDR3 runs 15 residues. The CDR3 loop is CASSKALAFQGTQYF. The CDR3 DNA follows: TGTGCCAGCAGTAAGGCCCTAGCATTCCAAGGGACCCAGTACTTC.

Comment on this clonotype: A much larger clone lies a single base off, so this may be a read error. This chain joins TRBV19 and TRBJ1-4, with D possibly being TRBD1 (5 bases). Germline lookup yields CDR1 LNHDA and CDR2 SQIVND (reference sequence). This CDR3 spans 14 amino acids. The chain's CDR3 is CTSTGTRTREKLFF. The DNA of the CDR3 is TGTACCAGTACCGGGACGCGGACGCGGGAAAAACTGTTTTTT. The full variable domain, completed using reference TRBV19 and TRBJ1-4, is DGGITQSPKYLFRKEGQNVTLSCEQNLNHDAMYWYRQDPGQGLRLIYYSQIVNDFQKGDIAEGYSVSREKKESFPLTVTSAQKNPTAFYLCTSTGTRTREKLFFGSGTQLSVL.

The chain recombines TRBV18 with TRBJ1-1, with D hard to call. The germline V gene has CDR1 KGHSH and CDR2 LQKENI. Deletions cut 0 bases from V and 1 base from J, with 6 bases between. The CDR3 totals 14 residues. The CDR3 DNA is TGTGCCAGCTCACCACCGTTGGGGAACACTGAAGCTTTCTTT. Translating gives CASSPPLGNTEAFF.

This chain connects TRBV29-1 to TRBJ1-3; the match to TRBD1 covers 8 bases. The CDR3 length is 14 residues. The germline gives CDR1 SQVTM, CDR2 ANQGSEA. V lost 5 bases to trimming and J lost 4 bases; unmatched junction nucleotides: 7. DNA for the CDR3: TGCAGCGTTAGGGCAGGGGGCGCGGGAAACACCATATATTTT. The encoded protein is CSVRAGGAGNTIYF.

This clonotype was seen at least ten times. V gene TRBV29-1 combines with J gene TRBJ2-7; D is undetermined. Trimming took off 4 bases at V and 3 bases at J, with 13 bases between the two ends. Germline loops: CDR1 SQVTM, CDR2 ANQGSEA. CDR3 size: 13 residues. CDR3: CSVVLVGVYEQYF. The CDR3 bases are TGCAGCGTTGTGTTAGTGGGCGTCTACGAGCAGTACTTC.

As to this clonotype: At one boundary the junction diverges from the germline segment, which might be a read error. The V and J genes are TRBV10-3 and TRBJ1-2; 10 bases map to TRBD1. CDR1 is ENHRY, CDR2 SYGVKD, per germline. This CDR3 has 15 residues. CDR3 residues: CASSIRTGGSYGYTF. DNA for the CDR3: TGTGCCAGCAGTATAAGGACAGGGGGATCATATGGCTACACCTTC.

This clonotype occurred many times. The rearrangement joins TRBV20-1 to TRBJ1-6, with 10 bases identical to TRBD1. This CDR3 region has 16 residues. Germline CDR1 and CDR2: DFQATT and SNEGSKA (reference sequence). With V trimmed by 5 bases and J by 8 bases, 12 bases remained unmatched. Written as DNA, the CDR3 is TGCAGTGCTCCCGCTCTAGGGACAGGGGAGGATTCACCCCTCCACTTT. Translating it yields CSAPALGTGEDSPLHF.

This clonotype was counted only a few times. V usage is TRBV12-3 or TRBV12-4 and J usage is TRBJ2-1, with 10 bases that match TRBD2. Losses at the gene ends were 6 bases for V and 15 bases for J; bases not matched to a gene: 14. There are 14 residues in the CDR3. The CDR3 DNA follows: TGTGCCAGCAGCCCCGTCAGCGGGAGGGCCATGGGGTTCTTC. Amino acid sequence: CASSPVSGRAMGFF.